The sequence of this T cell receptor beta chain was determined in a study of Ad26.COV2.S vaccination and SARS-CoV-2 variants. TCRdb's copy holds only in-frame clones and misses some; the assay was immunoSEQ multiplex PCR. This sample yields about 320,000 clones, of which roughly 80% are seen a single time; 2% to 2.5% belongs to the top ten. Treatment indicated: around 19 received Ad26.COV2.S at low or high dose, single or two shots; 5 received placebo; per-sample allocation not given. Collection of the samples took place on day 63 after the first injection of vaccine or placebo. CDR3 length: 18 amino acids. The germline V gene encodes CDR1 SGHTA and CDR2 FQGNSA. Trimming shortened V by 2 bases and J by 0 bases, and 17 bases separated the two germline ends.

This specimen was peripheral blood, taken in a trial of Ad26.COV2.S vaccine versus placebo. This clonotype was obtained from a person between 18 and 59 years old who received the Ad26.COV2.S COVID-19 vaccine or a placebo. This rearrangement joins TRBV7-2 to TRBJ1-3; no definite D call. The DNA of the CDR3 is TGTGCCAGCAGCTTACATTCCCAGACAACCTTCTCTGGAAACACCATATATTTT. It specifies CASSLHSQTTFSGNTIYF.